Listed below are T cell receptor beta chains from one sample, sequenced in a study of shared clonotypes between healthy human individuals. Only in-frame clones appear in the TCRdb table, and some are missing; sequencing was by immunoSEQ multiplex PCR. The sample records fewer than 1 million clones, 95% to 97% being singletons. Sequenced: naive CD8+ T cells sorted from blood. The origin of the receptors is a man aged 25-45 years in good health. The CDR3 runs from the conserved cysteine through the conserved F or W. D genes are given only for firm matches. The size entry is marked missing in some rows and otherwise reads once, few, many or a size class.

CASRDPRQKAGNYGYTF	TGTGCCAGCAGAGATCCTCGGCAGAAGGCAGGGAACTATGGCTACACCTTC	17	-	-	TRBV9	TRBJ1-2
CASSSLSSGSQGTTDTQYF	TGTGCCAGCAGCTCACTCTCTAGCGGGAGCCAGGGAACCACAGATACGCAGTATTTT	19	TRBD2	-	TRBV7-9	TRBJ2-3
CASSPTGSLVATGELFF	TGTGCCAGCTCACCGACAGGGTCCCTAGTTGCCACCGGGGAGCTGTTTTTT	17	TRBD1	-	TRBV18	TRBJ2-2
CASSQVGQEGLKAFF	TGTGCCAGCAGCCAAGTCGGACAGGAGGGCCTGAAAGCTTTCTTT	15	TRBD1	once	TRBV14	TRBJ1-1
CASSLAGQEQYF	TGCGCCAGCAGCCTCGCGGGACAAGAGCAGTACTTC	12	-	once	TRBV4-1	TRBJ2-7
CASSSRDSGTAETQYF	TGTGCCAGCAGCTCCCGGGACTCAGGGACGGCGGAGACCCAGTACTTC	16	-	-	TRBV11-2	TRBJ2-5
CASSPQTRYEQYF	TGTGCCAGCAGCCCCCAGACGAGATACGAGCAGTACTTC	13	-	-	TRBV9	TRBJ2-7
CASSRNAMEQYF	TGTGCCAGCAGCCGTAACGCGATGGAGCAGTACTTC	12	-	-	TRBV4-2	TRBJ2-7
CASSLLSSFEQFF	TGTGCCAGCAGCTTACTTTCCAGCTTTGAGCAGTTCTTC	13	-	-	TRBV7-9	TRBJ2-1
CASSPRTSGSIFQETQYF	TGTGCCAGCAGCCCAAGGACTAGCGGGAGCATTTTTCAAGAGACCCAGTACTTC	18	TRBD2	-	TRBV7-9	TRBJ2-5
CASSYSNPSSYNEQFF	TGTGCCAGCAGTTACAGTAACCCCAGCTCCTACAATGAGCAGTTCTTC	16	-	-	TRBV6-6	TRBJ2-1
CASSPRPKLTGELFF	TGTGCCAGCAGCCCACGGCCAAAGCTAACCGGGGAGCTGTTTTTT	15	-	-	TRBV11-2	TRBJ2-2
CASSLGSGLYEQYF	TGTGCCAGCAGCTTGGGAAGCGGTCTATACGAGCAGTACTTC	14	-	-	TRBV11-2	TRBJ2-7
CSVQDTTSTDTQYF	TGCAGCGTCCAGGACACGACTAGCACAGATACGCAGTATTTT	14	-	-	TRBV29-1	TRBJ2-3
CASSPGADTQYF	TGTGCCAGCAGCCCCGGGGCAGATACGCAGTATTTT	12	-	-	TRBV7-9	TRBJ2-3
CASSVEGSYNEQFF	TGTGCCAGCAGCGTAGAAGGCTCCTACAATGAGCAGTTCTTC	14	-	-	TRBV9	TRBJ2-1
CASSYSIGRSYEQYF	TGTGCCAGCAGTTACTCGATCGGCAGATCCTACGAGCAGTACTTC	15	-	-	TRBV6-5	TRBJ2-7